This T cell receptor beta chain was obtained from a study of T cell changes during pregnancy in multiple sclerosis. The data were produced by immunoSEQ multiplex PCR, yet TCRdb's version contains in-frame clones alone and is incomplete. The sample shows more than 65,000 clones, roughly nine tenths of them seen only once. This CDR3 is 18 amino acids long. The germline V gene has CDR1 GTSNPN and CDR2 SVGIG (reference sequence). V gave up 0 bases and J gave up 1 base; unmatched junction bases: 10. This clonotype originated in a female donor with multiple sclerosis, enrolled in a pregnancy study. The V and J genes are TRBV30 and TRBJ2-1; 9 nucleotides match TRBD2. The sequences come from peripheral blood, collected before pregnancy. In DNA, the CDR3 is TGTGCCTGGAGTGTTACAGCGGGAGGTCCCCGATCCTACAATGAGCAGTTCTTC. Protein product: CAWSVTAGGPRSYNEQFF.